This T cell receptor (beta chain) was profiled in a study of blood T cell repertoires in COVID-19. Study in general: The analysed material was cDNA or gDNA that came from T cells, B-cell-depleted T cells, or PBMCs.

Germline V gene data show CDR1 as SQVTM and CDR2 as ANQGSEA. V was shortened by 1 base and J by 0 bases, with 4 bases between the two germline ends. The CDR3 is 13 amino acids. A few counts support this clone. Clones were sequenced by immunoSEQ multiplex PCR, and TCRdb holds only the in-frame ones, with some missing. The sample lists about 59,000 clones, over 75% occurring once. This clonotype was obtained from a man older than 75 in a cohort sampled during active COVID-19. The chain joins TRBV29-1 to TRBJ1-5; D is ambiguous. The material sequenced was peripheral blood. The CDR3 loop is CSVEAGSNQPQHF. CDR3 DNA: TGCAGCGTTGAAGCAGGTAGCAATCAGCCCCAGCATTTT. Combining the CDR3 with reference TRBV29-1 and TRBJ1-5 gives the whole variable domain SAVISQKPSRDICQRGTSLTIQCQVDSQVTMMFWYRQQPGQSLTLIATANQGSEATYESGFVIDKFPISRPNLTFSTLTVSNMSPEDSSIYLCSVEAGSNQPQHFGDGTRLSIL.